Listed here is a single T cell receptor beta chain. Its antigen is currently not known. Qualities for individual bases were not recorded, and no much larger clone is one base off. Taken with the paper, the label for time point translates to: baseline before first vaccination. Vaccinee samples were obtained from the UK trials COV001 and COV002, which included a single-blind randomized controlled phase 2/3 trial of AZD1222 (ChAdOx1 nCoV-19) in healthy adults. Trial participant PBMC samples were collected at day 0 and day 28 after the second dose for TCRbeta chain sequencing. This specimen belongs to a study of T cell responses to AZD1222 COVID-19 vaccine (dated by TCRdb to 2020 to 2022). The study in broad terms: AZD1222 recipients whose second dose came at about 4 weeks and those whose second dose came at about 12 weeks were combined into one group, since spike-specific TCR depth and breadth did not differ between the two schedules. TCR sequencing covered roughly 230 trial participants: roughly 200 given two doses of AZD1222 and about 26 given two doses of MenACWY control vaccine. Trial participants were enrolled into age subgroups of 18-55, 56-69 and 70-plus years, which contained about 150, 28 and 57 TCR-sequenced participants, respectively.

The CDR3 regions of human TCRbeta chains were analyzed by immunosequencing. The source study handled its data this way. TCRs in the repertoires were compared against a reference library of SARS-CoV-2-specific TCRs that had been generated with the MIRA antigen-specificity platform. Breadth was defined as the fraction of unique TCRs that were SARS-CoV-2-associated, and depth was defined as the fraction of total T cells that were SARS-CoV-2-associated. Using the MIRA data, each spike-specific TCR was assigned both to the spike region to which the TCR was reactive and to a CD4 or CD8 class. Log10-transformed breadth and depth values were compared by one-way ANOVA with Sidak's multiple comparisons tests. TCRdb obtained this table from immuneACCESS and retained in-frame rearrangements with V and J assigned. These tables miss some clones; where compared with another copy, unresolved V genes account for less than half of the shortfall, and the remainder is unexplained. The D gene and trimming were derived from the DNA, and the V and J assignments and clone size from that table. The sample has 100,000 to 150,000 clones on record, 90% of them singletons. The top ten clones comprise roughly 7.2% of the sample.

Summary of the overall study and its limitations: Participants were mostly white British and included more females than males, and it was suggested by the authors that clonal diversity may have been underestimated. The vaccine-associated CD4 TCRs covered the entire spike protein, and the dominant responses fell in regions 160-218 and 743-854. Conclusions about previously exposed vaccinees were limited because only a handful of AZD1222 recipients were SARS-CoV-2 seropositive at baseline. Epitopes outside the regions mutated in the B.1.351 and B.1.1.7 variants were reportedly recognized by nearly half of the unique spike-specific TCRs. The 56-69-year group was small, and its depth increase did not reach significance, likely because of low power. After two AZD1222 doses, both the breadth and the depth of spike-specific TCRs were significantly higher than at day 0 and than in MenACWY recipients. Because no day 14 peak-response samples were available, the repertoires could be characterized only after the peak T cell response.

The clonotype was recovered from an adult in good health. The sequenced sample was peripheral blood, obtained on day 0 of AZD1222 vaccination.

The nucleotide sequence is TGTGCCAGCAGCCGGGACAGGGAAGAGACCCAGTACTTC. It translates to CASSRDREETQYF. The chain uses TRBV7-8 and TRBJ2-5, and TRBD1 aligns with 9 junction nucleotides. The CDR1 and CDR2 encoded by the germline V gene are SGHVS and FQNEAQ. The CDR3, from cysteine to phenylalanine, totals 13 residues. The only DNA kept is the CDR3, 39 bases in frame from the first base. Germline trimming: 5 bases from V, 3 bases from J; junction bases outside gene matches: 1.